The clone carrying this T cell receptor beta chain has only a few counts. Antigen: not known. This sample is drawn from a study of T-cell reconstitution after alpha-beta-depleted transplantation in children. The study's findings and limits: Newly made T cells mostly supplied T-cell counts and diversity one year after transplant. Several hundred expanded graft clones reportedly gave rise to the alpha-beta T cells present about two months after transplant.

Trimming cost V 0 bases and J 6 bases; bases outside gene matches: 8. Germline assignment: CDR1 MNHEY and CDR2 SVGEGT. The CDR3 extends over 16 amino acids. A TCRbeta library incorporating unique molecular identifiers was prepared. TCRdb reanalysed the PCR reads using MiXCR and keeps one entry per CDR3 protein. The sample shows about a million distinct CDR3 sequences, about 31% of them seen only once. This clonotype was obtained from a boy under two years old who had a stem cell transplant for SCID, so the T cells may come from the graft donor. The genes are TRBV6-2 or TRBV6-3 and TRBJ2-5; 9 positions match TRBD2. The sample consisted of PBMCs, mostly from graft donor cells, taken 360 days after TCRalphabeta/CD19-depleted stem cell transplant. The CDR3 spells CASSYSMASGTKTQYF. The CDR3 bases are TGTGCCAGCAGTTACTCGATGGCTAGCGGGACGAAGACCCAGTACTTC.